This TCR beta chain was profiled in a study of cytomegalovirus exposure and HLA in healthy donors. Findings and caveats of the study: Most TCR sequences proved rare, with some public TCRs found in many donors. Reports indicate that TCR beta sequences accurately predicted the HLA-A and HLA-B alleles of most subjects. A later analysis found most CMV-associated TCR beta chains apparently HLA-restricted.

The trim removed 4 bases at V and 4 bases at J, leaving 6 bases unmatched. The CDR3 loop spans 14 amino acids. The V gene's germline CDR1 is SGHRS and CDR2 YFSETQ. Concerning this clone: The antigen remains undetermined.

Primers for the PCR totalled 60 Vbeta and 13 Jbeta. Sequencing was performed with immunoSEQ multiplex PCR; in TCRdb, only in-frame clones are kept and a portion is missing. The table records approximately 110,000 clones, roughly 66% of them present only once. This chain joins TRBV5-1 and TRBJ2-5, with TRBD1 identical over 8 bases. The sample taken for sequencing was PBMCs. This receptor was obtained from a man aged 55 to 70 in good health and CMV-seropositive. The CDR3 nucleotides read TGCGCCAGCAGCCCAGGGGGCTCGGGAGAGACCCAGTACTTC. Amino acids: CASSPGGSGETQYF.